This entry features one TCR beta chain sequence. The protocol was immunoSEQ multiplex PCR, while the TCRdb copy is restricted to in-frame clones and leaves out a portion. The repertoire has 140,000 to 150,000 clones, approximately 78% of them found once; the top ten carry approximately 6%. This sample was taken from a study of blood T cell repertoires in COVID-19. Per germline, CDR1 SGHVS and CDR2 FQNEAQ. V lost 1 base, J lost 9 bases, and 16 bases lay in between. The CDR3 is 15 residues long. This chain joins TRBV7-8 and TRBJ2-1, with a tentative D call TRBD1 (7 bases). This clonotype was sampled from a woman in her forties or fifties who had recovered from COVID-19. Sequencing input: PBMCs or T cells enriched from blood (not recorded which). The CDR3 DNA follows: TGTGCCAGCAGCTTAGTTGGGGCAGGGGGGATTGAGCAGTTCTTC. Residues: CASSLVGAGGIEQFF.